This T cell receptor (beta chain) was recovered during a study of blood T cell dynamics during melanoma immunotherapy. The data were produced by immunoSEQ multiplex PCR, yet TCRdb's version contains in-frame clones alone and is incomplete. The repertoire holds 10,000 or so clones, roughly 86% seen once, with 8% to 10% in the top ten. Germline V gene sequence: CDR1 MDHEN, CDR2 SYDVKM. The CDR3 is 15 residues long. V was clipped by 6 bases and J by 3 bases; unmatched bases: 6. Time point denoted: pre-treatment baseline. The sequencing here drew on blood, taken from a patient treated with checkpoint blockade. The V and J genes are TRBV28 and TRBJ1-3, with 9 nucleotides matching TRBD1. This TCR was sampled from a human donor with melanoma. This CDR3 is CASRPRTGDGNTIYF. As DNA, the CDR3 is TGTGCCAGCAGACCTCGGACAGGGGATGGAAACACCATATATTTT.